These 30 T cell receptor beta chains were sequenced from one sample in a study of control samples from healthy donors and cancer patients. The repertoire was sequenced with immunoSEQ multiplex PCR; TCRdb's copy has only in-frame clones and lacks some. The profile covers 90,000 to 100,000 clones, with 79% appearing a single time and more than 9% taken by the ten largest. The sample consisted of blood. Receptors were obtained from a woman aged 25-40 years in good health.

This clone was found once. This chain links TRBV7-8 with TRBJ2-4; TRBD2 matches at 8 bases. J was trimmed by 3 bases and V by 3 bases; bases with no gene match: 4. CDR1 is SGHVS, CDR2 FQNEAQ, per germline. The length of the CDR3 is 15 residues. The CDR3, as DNA: TGTGCCAGCAGCTTGGCACTAGCGGACAAAAACATTCAGTACTTC. Its protein product is CASSLALADKNIQYF.

The chain carries TRBV11-3 and TRBJ2-1, with D perhaps TRBD1 or TRBD2 (5 bases each). Germline V gene data show CDR1 as SGHNT and CDR2 as YENEEA. The ends were cut back, 2 bases at V and 15 bases at J, with 17 bases in the middle. This CDR3 has 13 amino acids. CDR3 residues: CASSLPGTHNLFF. The DNA for the CDR3 is TGTGCCAGCAGCTTACCCGGGACGCACAACCTGTTCTTC.

The DNA for the CDR3 is TGTGCCAGCAGTGAATGGGGCGGGGGGGCGAGGAATACGCAGTATTTT. It codes for CASSEWGGGARNTQYF. The chain is built from TRBV25-1 and TRBJ2-3; TRBD2 aligns across 9 bases. In germline, CDR1 is MGHDK, CDR2 SYGVNS. This CDR3 is 16 amino acids long. Trimming took 1 base from V and 7 from J; bases not matched to a gene: 9.

V is TRBV30 and J is TRBJ1-4; D is uncertain. V lost 0 bases, J lost 1 base, and 9 bases lay in between. This CDR3 region has 15 residues. Germline lookup yields CDR1 GTSNPN and CDR2 SVGIG (reference sequence). CDR3 loop: CAWSVQRLTNEKLFF. CDR3 nucleotide sequence: TGTGCCTGGAGTGTACAGAGGTTAACTAATGAAAAACTGTTTTTT. The full variable domain, its missing parts supplied by reference TRBV30 and TRBJ1-4, is SQTIHQWPATLVQPVGSPLSLECTVEGTSNPNLYWYRQAAGRGLQLLFYSVGIGQISSEVPQNLSASRPQDRQFILSSKKLLLSDSGFYLCAWSVQRLTNEKLFFGSGTQLSVL.

The chain links TRBV3-1 (or the pseudogene TRBV3-2) to TRBJ2-2, with 8 bases matching TRBD1. CDR3 size: 15 residues. CDR1 and CDR2 (germline): LGHDT, YNNKEL (reference sequence). V lost 3 bases, J lost 7 bases, and 7 bases stayed unmatched. CDR3 coding DNA: TGTGCCAGCAGCCAGGTCAGGGGGCGAATCGGGGAGCTGTTTTTT. It is translated as CASSQVRGRIGELFF.

CDR3 residues: CASFERRDTQYF. CDR3 in DNA: TGCGCCAGCTTCGAAAGACGGGATACGCAGTATTTT. The chain links TRBV5-1 to TRBJ2-3; D uncertain. The V end was cut by 7 bases, the J end by 6 bases, with 12 bases between. Per the germline V gene, CDR1 is SGHRS and CDR2 is YFSETQ. This CDR3 is built from 12 residues.

The chain is built from TRBV27 and TRBJ2-1; 11 bases align to TRBD2. J lost 7 bases, V lost 5 bases, and 4 bases had no gene match. Germline values: CDR1 MNHEY, CDR2 SMNVEV (reference sequence). The length of the CDR3 is 14 residues. In DNA, the CDR3 is TGTGCCAGCAGTCTACTAGCGGGGGTTAATGAGCAGTTCTTC. It encodes CASSLLAGVNEQFF.

The chain employs TRBV2 and TRBJ1-2; D might be TRBD1 (5 bases). V lost 2 bases, J lost 4 bases, and 14 bases lay in between. The CDR3 loop spans 15 amino acids. The germline V gene encodes CDR1 SNHLY and CDR2 FYNNEI. CDR3: CASSESSGNGYGYTF. In DNA, the CDR3 is TGTGCCAGCAGTGAATCGTCAGGGAACGGCTATGGCTACACCTTC.

The genes are TRBV2 and TRBJ2-5; the D gene is possibly TRBD1 (5 bases). The CDR3 has 14 residues. Trimming stripped 3 bases from V and 5 bases from J, with 13 bases between. Germline-derived CDR1 and CDR2 are SNHLY and FYNNEI. CDR3 sequence: CASSDEGAEETQYF. The CDR3, as DNA: TGTGCCAGCAGTGATGAAGGGGCCGAGGAGACCCAGTACTTC.

V usage is TRBV4-3 and J usage is TRBJ2-2; 8 bases are a match to TRBD2. J gave up 5 bases and V 1 base, and 6 bases lay outside the gene matches. The CDR3 has 16 amino acids. Germline V gene sequence: CDR1 LGHNA, CDR2 YSLEER. The CDR3 bases are TGCGCCAGCAGCCAAGTGGGCGGGGGGCGGACCGGGGAGCTGTTTTTT. Protein: CASSQVGGGRTGELFF.

The chain employs TRBV10-3 and TRBJ1-1; D is undetermined. Trimming left V 2 bases short and J 1 base short, with 20 bases between. Per germline, CDR1 ENHRY and CDR2 SYGVKD. The CDR3 loop spans 18 amino acids. The CDR3 is CAISEVTQAVVGNTEAFF. CDR3 sequence (DNA): TGTGCCATCAGTGAGGTGACCCAGGCAGTCGTGGGGAACACTGAAGCTTTCTTT.

The count of this clone is one. The V call is TRBV5-1, the J call TRBJ1-1, with D perhaps TRBD1 (6 bases). V lost 4 bases to trimming and J lost 3 bases, with 19 bases between them. The CDR3 spans 16 residues. Germline CDR1 reads SGHRS; CDR2 reads YFSETQ. The chain's CDR3 is CASSMSRDRWDTEAFF. The CDR3 DNA reads as TGCGCCAGCAGCATGTCCCGCGACAGGTGGGACACTGAAGCTTTCTTT.

The chain is built from TRBV9 and TRBJ2-1, with TRBD2 matching 7 bases. Unmatched junction bases numbered 9, after V lost 3 bases and J lost 0 bases. CDR1 and CDR2 from the germline V gene are SGDLS and YYNGEE. The CDR3 is 17 amino acids. The CDR3 nucleotides read TGTGCCAGCAGCGGAGGTTCGGGCGGGAGCTCCTACAATGAGCAGTTCTTC. It encodes CASSGGSGGSSYNEQFF.

V is TRBV11-2 and J is TRBJ1-2; D is unclear. Trimming removed 5 bases from V and 5 bases from J, with 9 bases in between. The CDR3 is 12 amino acids. The germline V gene encodes CDR1 SGHAT and CDR2 FQNNGV. The CDR3 sequence: CASSGYSYGYTF. The DNA of the CDR3 is TGTGCCAGCAGCGGCTACAGTTATGGCTACACCTTC.

V and J are TRBV19 and TRBJ1-2, with D maybe TRBD1 (5 bases). Trimming took off 5 bases at V and 4 bases at J, with 14 bases between the two ends. This CDR3 has 14 residues. Germline V gene sequence: CDR1 LNHDA, CDR2 SQIVND (reference sequence). CDR3 coding DNA: TGTGCCAGTAGTTCACAAGCAGGGACCTATGGCTACACCTTC. This sequence encodes CASSSQAGTYGYTF.

This clone was counted between two and nine times. The gene calls are TRBV27 and TRBJ1-6, with no clear D. Germline values: CDR1 MNHEY, CDR2 SMNVEV (reference sequence). The CDR3 runs to 15 residues. Trimming left V 2 bases short and J 7 bases short, with 12 bases between. CDR3: CASSLTGESNSPLHF. The DNA of the CDR3 is TGTGCCAGCAGTTTAACCGGAGAATCGAATTCACCCCTCCACTTT.

The V gene is TRBV7-2, the J gene TRBJ2-7, with 7 bases identical to TRBD1. This CDR3 has 15 amino acids. The germline V gene has CDR1 SGHTA and CDR2 FQGNSA. V lost 1 base and J lost 2; bases outside the gene matches: 5. This CDR3 reads CASSLGDSPTYEQYF. In nucleotides, the CDR3 is TGTGCCAGCAGCTTAGGGGACAGCCCTACCTACGAGCAGTACTTC. Supplemented by reference TRBV7-2 and TRBJ2-7, the full variable domain reads GAGVSQSPSNKVTEKGKDVELRCDPISGHTALYWYRQSLGQGLEFLIYFQGNSAPDKSGLPSDRFSAERTGGSVSTLTIQRTQQEDSAVYLCASSLGDSPTYEQYFGPGTRLTVT.

The rearrangement joins TRBV6-2 or TRBV6-3 to TRBJ2-7; 8 nucleotides line up with TRBD1. This CDR3 is 16 amino acids long. Losses at the gene ends were 6 bases for V and 0 bases for J; bases not matched to a gene: 10. Germline V gives CDR1 MNHEY, CDR2 SVGEGT. DNA for the CDR3: TGTGCCAGCAGCTGGAGCCTCGGACAGGGCTCCTACGAGCAGTACTTC. Translating it yields CASSWSLGQGSYEQYF.

This chain uses TRBV5-8 with TRBJ1-2; the D gene is possibly TRBD1 (5 bases). Looked up from germline, CDR1 is SGHTS and CDR2 is YDEGEE. CDR3 length: 16 residues. Trimming took 7 bases from V and 7 from J, leaving 26 bases between them. The CDR3 region has the DNA TGTGCCAGCGCACCGACCGGCTTGGGGACTTGGGGTGGCTACACCTTC. Encoded protein: CASAPTGLGTWGGYTF.

V is TRBV29-1 and J is TRBJ1-2, with a tentative D call TRBD1 (5 bases). The CDR3 is 11 amino acids. Trimming took 7 bases from V and 6 from J, leaving 12 bases between them. Germline V gene lookup returns CDR1 SQVTM and CDR2 ANQGSEA. In DNA, the CDR3 is TGCAGCGCATGGGGCAGCGATGGCTACACCTTC. As protein: CSAWGSDGYTF.

For the CDR3, the DNA is TGTGCCAGCTCACCAGGCTCAGGACAGGGGTACGAGCAGTACTTC. Translated: CASSPGSGQGYEQYF. The chain recombines TRBV18 with TRBJ2-7; TRBD1 matches 9 bases. The germline V gene encodes CDR1 KGHSH and CDR2 LQKENI. V lost 2 bases and J lost 4; bases outside the gene matches: 6. The CDR3 has 15 amino acids.

The chain is built from TRBV2 and TRBJ1-5; D is undetermined. The length of the CDR3 is 14 residues. Trimming took off 3 bases at V and 0 bases at J, with 6 bases between the two ends. Germline lookup yields CDR1 SNHLY and CDR2 FYNNEI. DNA for the CDR3: TGTGCCAGCAGTGACACCACTAGCAATCAGCCCCAGCATTTT. Residues: CASSDTTSNQPQHF.

As for this clone: Mismatch with germline at one junction end may stem from a read error. This chain joins TRBV5-8 and TRBJ1-6, with TRBD1 identical over 8 bases. CDR1 is SGHTS, CDR2 YDEGEE, per germline. The CDR3 consists of 14 residues. The CDR3 DNA is TGTGCCAGCAGCCGGGGACAGGCTACGAATCCCCTCTTCTTT. Translated, it gives CASSRGQATNPLFF.

This clone was recorded only once. The chain has TRBV6-5 and TRBJ1-1; 7 bases align to TRBD1. Germline CDR1 and CDR2: MNHEY and SVGAGI. The V gene end was trimmed by 6 bases and the J gene end by 1 base; junction bases not matched to a gene: 8. The CDR3 is made up of 15 amino acids. CDR3 sequence reads: CASSKTGQWNTEAFF. The DNA of the CDR3 is TGTGCCAGCAGCAAAACGGGACAGTGGAACACTGAAGCTTTCTTT.

The chain carries TRBV15 and TRBJ1-3, with D tentatively TRBD1 (5 bases). CDR1 is LNHNV, CDR2 YYDKDF, per germline (reference sequence). V was pared by 6 bases and J by 2 bases, with 14 bases between. The CDR3 contains 15 residues. The DNA for the CDR3 is TGTGCCACCAGGGATGCAGGGTTTGCTGGAAACACCATATATTTT. This sequence encodes CATRDAGFAGNTIYF.

This chain joins TRBV5-1 and TRBJ1-1; TRBD1 might be the D (5 bases). The V end lost 6 bases, the J end lost 2 bases, and 11 bases lay between the germline ends. This CDR3 contains 13 residues. Germline loops: CDR1 SGHRS, CDR2 YFSETQ. The CDR3 sequence is CASTLGANTEAFF. CDR3 nucleotide sequence: TGCGCCAGCACGTTAGGGGCTAACACTGAAGCTTTCTTT.

This chain connects TRBV5-8 to TRBJ2-3; D is unresolved. CDR3 length: 11 residues. The germline V gene has CDR1 SGHTS and CDR2 YDEGEE. V shed 6 bases and J shed 6 bases, with 8 bases lying between them. Here the CDR3 reads CASKDSDTQYF. The CDR3 DNA reads TGTGCCAGCAAGGATTCGGATACGCAGTATTTT.

The genes are TRBV2 and TRBJ1-5; tentatively, D is TRBD1 (5 bases). V gave up 4 bases and J gave up 7 bases, with 14 bases separating them. CDR3 length: 14 residues. Looked up from germline, CDR1 is SNHLY and CDR2 is FYNNEI. CDR3 bases: TGTGCCAGCAGTGGCCACGAGGGGAGGCAGCCCCAGCATTTT. Its protein product is CASSGHEGRQPQHF.

This chain joins TRBV10-3 and TRBJ1-1; 7 bases are shared with TRBD1. Trimming cost V 3 bases and J 3 bases; bases outside gene matches: 7. This CDR3 comprises 15 residues. Germline lookup yields CDR1 ENHRY and CDR2 SYGVKD. DNA for the CDR3: TGTGCCATCAGTGACCTTGGCAGGGGGGACACTGAAGCTTTCTTT. Its translation is CAISDLGRGDTEAFF.

The table lists this clone with a few counts. The chain recombines TRBV2 with TRBJ1-5, with D unclear. Trimming pared 7 bases from V and 5 bases from J, leaving 9 bases between. The CDR3 is 12 amino acids. Germline V gene lookup returns CDR1 SNHLY and CDR2 FYNNEI. The DNA of the CDR3 is TGTGCCAGCAACGGACGGGATCAGCCCCAGCATTTT. This codes for CASNGRDQPQHF.